This entry lists 15 T cell receptor beta chains sequenced from one sample in a study of regulatory T cells in long-lasting Graves disease. Documented time point: persistent/refractory GD, antithyroid drugs over 5 years with positive TRAb. The authors made the TCR library using RNA they extracted from PBMCs. Construction of the TCR beta libraries employed iRepertoire HTBI primers in conjunction with Arm-PCR of CDR3 regions. Each CDR3 protein is one row after TCRdb ran MiXCR on the multiplex PCR reads. Of under 500,000 distinct CDR3 sequences in the sample, roughly 20% were seen once. The specimen comprised peripheral blood mononuclear cells (PBMCs), sampled when the disease was refractory, from a patient treated with antithyroid drugs. The receptors come from a female donor with Graves disease.

The chain combines TRBV7-9 with TRBJ1-5; 7 nucleotides line up with TRBD1. The junction had 7 bases not matched to a gene; V was cut back by 1 base and J by 4 bases. Germline CDR1 SEHNR, CDR2 FQNEAQ (reference sequence). The CDR3 is 16 residues long. Here the CDR3 reads CASSLGAGTANQPQHF. In nucleotides, the CDR3 is TGTGCCAGCAGCTTAGGAGCCGGGACAGCTAATCAGCCCCAGCATTTT.

In this sample, this clonotype turned up many times. This CDR3 is CSVEGFFPIGAYTF. Written as DNA, the CDR3 is TGCAGCGTTGAAGGGTTCTTCCCCATTGGGGCCTACACCTTC. This chain joins TRBV29-1 and TRBJ1-2, with D maybe TRBD1 (5 bases). From germline, CDR1 is SQVTM and CDR2 ANQGSEA. There are 14 residues in the CDR3. The V end lost 1 base, the J end lost 10 bases, and 19 bases lay between the germline ends.

This clonotype was seen repeatedly, ten times or more. At one end, the junction sequence differs from germline, possibly due to a read error. The genes are TRBV7-6 and TRBJ2-7; TRBD1 matches 9 bases. The CDR3 is made up of 14 amino acids. Per germline, CDR1 SGHVS and CDR2 FNYEAQ. This CDR3 is CASSLGTGSSEQYF. DNA for the CDR3: TGTGCCAGCAGCTTGGGGACAGGGTCCTCCGAGCAGTACTTC. The full variable domain, in which reference TRBV7-6 and TRBJ2-7 provide the parts outside the CDR3, is GAGVSQSPRYKVTKRGQDVALRCDPISGHVSLYWYRQALGQGPEFLTYFNYEAQQDKSGLPNDRFSAERPEGSISTLTIQRTEQRDSAMYRCASSLGTGSSEQYFGPGTRLTVT.

The chain recombines TRBV24-1 with TRBJ1-2; 9 bases match TRBD1. The CDR3 consists of 15 residues. Germline trimming cut 4 bases from V and 5 bases from J; bases unmatched to any gene: 7. Germline CDR1 KGHDR, CDR2 SFDVKD. The CDR3 sequence is CATSDPGQGVYGYTF. DNA for the CDR3: TGTGCCACCAGTGACCCGGGACAGGGAGTTTATGGCTACACCTTC.

This clonotype has a count of ten or more. The chain carries TRBV27 and TRBJ1-5; D unresolved. The CDR3 covers 13 residues. Germline V gene lookup returns CDR1 MNHEY and CDR2 SMNVEV (reference sequence). Trimming cost V 3 bases and J 7 bases, with 10 bases left between them. The CDR3 sequence: CASSLGWGQPQHF. The CDR3 coding sequence is TGTGCCAGCAGTTTGGGGTGGGGACAGCCCCAGCATTTT.

V and J are TRBV18 and TRBJ2-4; a possible D gene is TRBD1 (5 bases). This CDR3 has 17 residues. The V and J ends lost 1 base and 0 bases respectively, with 13 bases between them. Germline loops: CDR1 KGHSH, CDR2 LQKENI. The CDR3 coding sequence is TGTGCCAGCTCACCACAGCTTCAGGGTTTAGCCAAAAACATTCAGTACTTC. This sequence encodes CASSPQLQGLAKNIQYF. Full variable domain (rest looked up from reference TRBV18 and TRBJ2-4): NAGVMQNPRHLVRRRGQEARLRCSPMKGHSHVYWYRQLPEEGLKFMVYLQKENIIDESGMPKERFSAEFPKEGPSILRIQQVVRGDSAAYFCASSPQLQGLAKNIQYFGAGTRLSVL.

A few counts support this clonotype. The V and J genes are TRBV12-3 or TRBV12-4 and TRBJ1-3; maybe TRBD1 (5 bases). V was clipped by 1 base and J by 2 bases, with 12 bases between them. The CDR3 runs 16 residues. As DNA, the CDR3 is TGTGCCAGCAGTTTAGTTCCACGGGGCGCTGGAAACACCATATATTTT. It translates to CASSLVPRGAGNTIYF.

V gene TRBV5-6 combines with J gene TRBJ2-5; tentatively, D is TRBD1 or TRBD2 (5 bases each). Trimming took off 0 bases at V and 4 bases at J, with 16 bases between the two ends. Per germline, CDR1 SGHDT and CDR2 YYEEEE. There are 16 residues in the CDR3. The CDR3 spells CASSLVRARGGETQYF. The CDR3 bases are TGTGCCAGCAGCTTGGTTAGAGCGAGGGGTGGAGAGACCCAGTACTTC.

The CDR3 spells CSVKRLATETQYF. CDR3 bases: TGCAGTGTAAAAAGGCTAGCGACAGAGACCCAGTACTTC. The chain carries TRBV20-1 and TRBJ2-5; a weak D match, TRBD2 (6 bases). Trimming shortened V by 7 bases and J by 4 bases, and 16 bases separated the two germline ends. The CDR3 spans 13 residues. CDR1 DFQATT and CDR2 SNEGSKA come from the germline V gene (reference sequence).

This clonotype was recorded a few times. The V and J genes are TRBV3-1 and TRBJ1-6; D possibly corresponds to TRBD1 (5 bases). CDR3 length: 13 amino acids. Germline-derived CDR1 and CDR2 are LGHDT and YNNKEL (reference sequence). V lost 4 bases and J lost 6, with 7 bases in between. The CDR3 DNA reads as TGTGCCAGCAGCCGGGGGAGTAATTCACCCCTCCACTTT. Its protein is CASSRGSNSPLHF.

V usage is TRBV7-9 and J usage is TRBJ1-4; maybe TRBD1 (6 bases). Germline loops: CDR1 SEHNR, CDR2 FQNEAQ (reference sequence). The CDR3 spans 14 residues. With 2 bases removed from V and 8 bases from J, the gap between germline ends came to 12 bases. CDR3 amino acids: CASSLYREVEKLFF. CDR3 DNA: TGTGCCAGCAGCTTATACAGGGAGGTAGAAAAACTGTTTTTT.

This clonotype was observed at least ten times. The rearrangement joins TRBV24-1 to TRBJ2-5; 8 bases match TRBD1. CDR1 and CDR2 (germline): KGHDR, SFDVKD. The J segment lost 4 bases and the V segment lost 3 bases, leaving 9 bases of the junction unmatched. This CDR3 is 16 amino acids long. Here the CDR3 reads CATSDAGQGAGETQYF. Here the CDR3 DNA reads TGTGCCACCAGTGATGCGGGGCAGGGGGCGGGAGAGACCCAGTACTTC.

A single count supports this clonotype. V and J are TRBV7-9 and TRBJ2-4; D is unclear. V was shortened by 1 base and J by 0 bases, with 10 bases between the two germline ends. In germline, CDR1 is SEHNR, CDR2 FQNEAQ (reference sequence). The CDR3 consists of 16 residues. The CDR3 sequence is CASSLGIDVAKNIQYF. CDR3 coding DNA: TGTGCCAGCAGCTTAGGGATCGATGTAGCCAAAAACATTCAGTACTTC.

The genes are TRBV5-6 and TRBJ2-6, with TRBD2 as a possible D gene (6 bases). Germline V gene lookup returns CDR1 SGHDT and CDR2 YYEEEE. Trimming pared 0 bases from V and 1 base from J, leaving 8 bases between. This CDR3 is 16 amino acids long. CDR3 bases: TGTGCCAGCAGCTTGGTTGCGGGGTCTGGGGCCAACGTCCTGACTTTC. It specifies CASSLVAGSGANVLTF.

The chain links TRBV24-1 to TRBJ2-2, with D unresolved. This CDR3 region has 14 residues. V shed 7 bases and J shed 0 bases, with 8 bases lying between them. Germline V gene lookup returns CDR1 KGHDR and CDR2 SFDVKD. In nucleotides, the CDR3 is TGTGCCACCAGGTCAGGACCGAACACCGGGGAGCTGTTTTTT. Protein: CATRSGPNTGELFF.